Listed below are T cell receptor beta chains from one sample, sequenced in a study of blood T cell repertoires in COVID-19. This table comes from immunoSEQ multiplex PCR, and its TCRdb copy is limited to in-frame clones, with some not included. Among roughly 220,000 clones listed, 65% to 90% were seen once. What was sequenced was peripheral blood. The receptors originated from a woman in her thirties or forties who had recovered from COVID-19. CDR3s include the opening cysteine and the closing phenylalanine or tryptophan. The D gene is left open where the match is weak. Clone size is given for some rows only: seen once, a few or many times, or a class if the clone is expanded.

cdr3_nt cdr3_aa cdr3_length j_call v_call clone_size d_call
TGTGCCAGCAGCGTAGCCCAGGCCACAGATACGCAGTATTTT CASSVAQATDTQYF 14 TRBJ2-3 TRBV9 once NA
TGTGCCAGCACGGTCAGGCAAGAGACCCAGTACTTC CASTVRQETQYF 12 TRBJ2-5 TRBV2 NA NA
TGTGCCAGCAGCCCCCTGGGGCCCACCGGGGAGCTGTTTTTT CASSPLGPTGELFF 14 TRBJ2-2 TRBV6-2/TRBV6-3 NA NA
TGCAGCGTTGAAGTCACAGGGTTCGGAGATACGCAGTATTTT CSVEVTGFGDTQYF 14 TRBJ2-3 TRBV29-1 NA NA
TGTGCCAGCAGCTCCTTTTCCGGAAACATTCAGTACTTC CASSSFSGNIQYF 13 TRBJ2-4 TRBV11-1 NA NA
TGTGCCAGCAGCCAAGAGCTTGCAGGGAACACTGAAGCTTTCTTT CASSQELAGNTEAFF 15 TRBJ1-1 TRBV14 NA NA
TGTGCCAGCTCACCCCCCGACAGGGCTGAAGCTTTCTTT CASSPPDRAEAFF 13 TRBJ1-1 TRBV18 few TRBD1
TGTGCCAGCAGCGCCGGGACAGGGGTAGGCAATGAGCAGTTCTTC CASSAGTGVGNEQFF 15 TRBJ2-1 TRBV7-2 NA TRBD1
TGCGCCAGCAGCCAGGTGGCTCGATCTAGCACAGATACGCAGTATTTT CASSQVARSSTDTQYF 16 TRBJ2-3 TRBV5-1 NA NA
TGCAGCGCCGGACCGGGACAGGGCTCCTACGAGCAGTACTTC CSAGPGQGSYEQYF 14 TRBJ2-7 TRBV29-1 NA TRBD1
TGTGCCAGTAGCCGAGGGACCGGGACAGGGGTCCCTAATGAGCAGTTCTTC CASSRGTGTGVPNEQFF 17 TRBJ2-1 TRBV19 NA TRBD1
TGTGCCAGCAGTCCAATAGCGGGATCCACCTACGAGCAGTACTTC CASSPIAGSTYEQYF 15 TRBJ2-7 TRBV6-5 NA TRBD2
TGTGCCAGCAGTCCACGGTCCGGGACAGGGGGTGATACGCAGTATTTT CASSPRSGTGGDTQYF 16 TRBJ2-3 TRBV5-5 NA TRBD1
TGTGCCAGCAGCCGGACTGGGGAATCCTACGAGCAGTACTTC CASSRTGESYEQYF 14 TRBJ2-7 TRBV5-4 NA NA
TGTGCCAGCAGTACCCAGGGGGCCGGGGAGCTGTTTTTT CASSTQGAGELFF 13 TRBJ2-2 TRBV6-2/TRBV6-3 NA TRBD1
TGTGCCAGCAGTAAAACAGGGGGTCAGCAGCCCCAGCATTTT CASSKTGGQQPQHF 14 TRBJ1-5 TRBV6-2/TRBV6-3 NA TRBD1
TGTGCCAGTAGTATGGGTCCTCGCGGGCACACCGGGGAGCTGTTTTTT CASSMGPRGHTGELFF 16 TRBJ2-2 TRBV19 NA NA
TGTGCCAGCAGCTTAACCCAGGGTGGTAGCACTGAAGCTTTCTTT CASSLTQGGSTEAFF 15 TRBJ1-1 TRBV11-2 NA NA
TGTGCCAGCAGCCCCTCCTTCGGCACAGATACGCAGTATTTT CASSPSFGTDTQYF 14 TRBJ2-3 TRBV11-1 NA NA
TGTGCCACCAGTGATTCCCATGTAGAGCGGGTTCTCGAGGGGGAGACCCAGTACTTC CATSDSHVERVLEGETQYF 19 TRBJ2-5 TRBV24-1 NA NA
TGTGCCAGCAGCCCCCGGAGGGGTTCGAACACTGAAGCTTTCTTT CASSPRRGSNTEAFF 15 TRBJ1-1 TRBV4-2 NA NA
TGTGCCAGCCTCGGGGTGAACGAGCAGTACTTC CASLGVNEQYF 11 TRBJ2-7 TRBV5-5 NA NA
TGTGCCAGCAGCTCGCCACTAGCGGGGGTCGACGAGCAGTACTTC CASSSPLAGVDEQYF 15 TRBJ2-7 TRBV27 NA TRBD2
TGCGCCAGCAGTCATTCCCGGGACAGGGGGCTAGGCAATCAGCCCCAGCATTTT CASSHSRDRGLGNQPQHF 18 TRBJ1-5 TRBV23-1 NA TRBD1
TGTGCCAGCAGCTTAGGATATAATGAGAAACTGTTTTTT CASSLGYNEKLFF 13 TRBJ1-4 TRBV7-2 once NA
TGTGCCAGCTCACAGCCGGGACAGGGCGCCTACGAGCAGTACTTC CASSQPGQGAYEQYF 15 TRBJ2-7 TRBV18 NA TRBD1
TGTGCCAGCAGTGAATACCCCACAGCTTCCACCGGGGAGCTGTTTTTT CASSEYPTASTGELFF 16 TRBJ2-2 TRBV25-1 NA NA
TGTGCCAGCAGTTACGCCCCGGGGGCAGATACGCAGTATTTT CASSYAPGADTQYF 14 TRBJ2-3 TRBV6-5 NA NA
TGTGCCAGCGGGCTGATTTCCGAAAACACCATATATTTT CASGLISENTIYF 13 TRBJ1-3 TRBV2 once NA
TGTGCCAGCTCACCGTCACTCGTCCAAGAGACCCAGTACTTC CASSPSLVQETQYF 14 TRBJ2-5 TRBV18 NA NA
TGTGCCAGTAGTATAGCTAGCGGGGCCGGCACAGATACGCAGTATTTT CASSIASGAGTDTQYF 16 TRBJ2-3 TRBV19 NA TRBD2
TGTGCCAGTAGTCCGGGGGGTCATGGCTACACCTTC CASSPGGHGYTF 12 TRBJ1-2 TRBV19 NA NA
TGCGCCAGCAGCCAAGATGAGGAGAGGGTCGACTATGGCTACACCTTC CASSQDEERVDYGYTF 16 TRBJ1-2 TRBV4-1 NA NA
TGTGCCAGCAGTTTAAGGGGGGGGAACCCGAACTACGAGCAGTACTTC CASSLRGGNPNYEQYF 16 TRBJ2-7 TRBV27 NA NA
TGTGCCAGCCGGGGGGGCCACTGCAATGAGCAGTTCTTC CASRGGHCNEQFF 13 TRBJ2-1 TRBV21-1 many NA
TGTGCCAGCTCACCACCGTCTAACACTGAAGCTTTCTTT CASSPPSNTEAFF 13 TRBJ1-1 TRBV18 NA NA
TGTGCCATCAATTCCCAGGGTATTAATGAAAAACTGTTTTTT CAINSQGINEKLFF 14 TRBJ1-4 TRBV10-3 NA NA
TGTGCCAGCAGCCTTGGGACAGGGGGGTATGGCTACACCTTC CASSLGTGGYGYTF 14 TRBJ1-2 TRBV14 NA TRBD1
TGTGCTAGTGCCTCAGGACTAGCTCGGGGAGATACGCAGTATTTT CASASGLARGDTQYF 15 TRBJ2-3 TRBV12-5 NA TRBD2
TGTGCCAGCAGCTTGACAGAAAGTAGCTATGGCTACACCTTC CASSLTESSYGYTF 14 TRBJ1-2 TRBV7-9 once NA
TGTGCCAGCTCACCAACCCCTGACCTAGCGAACACTGAAGCTTTCTTT CASSPTPDLANTEAFF 16 TRBJ1-1 TRBV18 few NA
TGTGCCAGCAGCCCCTTTAGGGGGGGAACGAATCAGCCCCAGCATTTT CASSPFRGGTNQPQHF 16 TRBJ1-5 TRBV7-2 few NA
TGTGCCAGCAGCCAAGATGCGGCCCAAGAGACCCAGTACTTC CASSQDAAQETQYF 14 TRBJ2-5 TRBV4-2 NA NA
TGTGCCAGCAGTTTTTCTTGGACAGCCTCCTACGAGCAGTACTTC CASSFSWTASYEQYF 15 TRBJ2-7 TRBV28 NA NA
TGTGCCAGCAGTAAATACCTTGGGACTAGCGGGGGGGGAAATGAGCAGTTCTTC CASSKYLGTSGGGNEQFF 18 TRBJ2-1 TRBV6-2/TRBV6-3 NA TRBD2